The 20 T cell receptor beta chains below were found in one sample sequenced in a study of cytomegalovirus exposure and HLA in healthy donors. The PCR contained 60 Vbeta and 13 Jbeta primers. TCRdb's copy holds only in-frame clones and misses some; the assay was immunoSEQ multiplex PCR. Of 150,000 to 200,000 clones listed, roughly 84% are singletons. Sequenced material: PBMCs. The receptors come from a girl aged 2-9 years in good health and CMV-seropositive.

The rearrangement uses TRBV2 and TRBJ2-1; 12 nucleotides align to TRBD2. The CDR3 covers 15 residues. The V segment lost 4 bases and the J segment 2 bases; nucleotides outside the gene matches: 0. Germline V gene sequence: CDR1 SNHLY, CDR2 FYNNEI. In nucleotides, the CDR3 is TGTGCCAGCAGTGGGACTAGCGGGACCTACAATGAGCAGTTCTTC. Translating gives CASSGTSGTYNEQFF.

This chain connects TRBV18 to TRBJ1-5, with 7 bases that match TRBD1. CDR1 KGHSH and CDR2 LQKENI come from the germline V gene. Unmatched junction bases numbered 18, after V lost 3 bases and J lost 1 base. CDR3 length: 20 residues. CDR3 residues: CASSPNLQGSNRSSNQPQHF. The CDR3 coding sequence is TGTGCCAGCTCACCGAACCTACAGGGGTCCAATCGGTCAAGCAATCAGCCCCAGCATTTT.

The rearrangement joins TRBV15 to TRBJ2-7; D may be TRBD1 (7 bases). This CDR3 contains 16 residues. Germline CDR1 and CDR2: LNHNV and YYDKDF (reference sequence). V lost 4 bases and J lost 6, with 22 bases in between. In DNA form, the CDR3 reads TGTGCCACCAGCAACGGGGGACAGACCCTTTTGGGCGAGCAGTACTTC. It codes for CATSNGGQTLLGEQYF.

The chain joins TRBV29-1 to TRBJ1-1; 8 bases align to TRBD1. CDR1 is SQVTM and CDR2 is ANQGSEA in the germline V gene. V dropped 7 bases and J dropped 3; count of bases not matched to a gene: 7. This CDR3 contains 13 residues. CDR3 residues: CSGSHRGDTEAFF. The CDR3 DNA reads as TGCAGCGGATCGCACAGGGGGGACACTGAAGCTTTCTTT.

This sequence joins TRBV9 and TRBJ2-1; 7 nucleotides align to TRBD2. The ends lost 4 bases at V and 3 bases at J; junction bases unmatched: 7. CDR1 is SGDLS and CDR2 is YYNGEE in the germline V gene. The CDR3 consists of 15 residues. The DNA for the CDR3 is TGTGCCAGCAGCATTCGGGACTACAACTACAATGAGCAGTTCTTC. It translates to CASSIRDYNYNEQFF.

This chain connects TRBV5-1 to TRBJ2-7; D remains ambiguous. The CDR3 sequence is 14 residues long. V lost 0 bases and J lost 0, with 7 bases in between. From germline, CDR1 is SGHRS and CDR2 YFSETQ. CDR3 protein: CASSLDPSSYEQYF. The CDR3 bases are TGCGCCAGCAGCTTGGACCCGAGCTCCTACGAGCAGTACTTC.

The V gene is TRBV27, the J gene TRBJ2-2, with D possibly matching TRBD1 (7 bases). CDR3 size: 17 residues. The V end was cut by 3 bases, the J end by 4 bases, with 18 bases between. CDR1 and CDR2 (germline): MNHEY, SMNVEV (reference sequence). The CDR3 bases are TGTGCCAGCAGTTTGGCGGGACAGCTCGAACGCACCGGGGAGCTGTTTTTT. This encodes CASSLAGQLERTGELFF.

V gene TRBV18 combines with J gene TRBJ1-2; D possibly corresponds to TRBD1 (6 bases). The V end was cut by 2 bases, the J end by 8 bases, with 24 bases between. Germline V gene sequence: CDR1 KGHSH, CDR2 LQKENI. This CDR3 is 17 amino acids long. The CDR3 region is CASSPGFRGARFGGYTF. The CDR3 region has the DNA TGTGCCAGCTCACCAGGATTCCGGGGGGCGCGGTTTGGAGGCTACACCTTC.

The V gene is TRBV7-9, the J gene TRBJ2-3; 7 bases are a match to TRBD2. CDR1 SEHNR and CDR2 FQNEAQ come from the germline V gene (reference sequence). V lost 0 bases and J lost 8; bases outside the gene matches: 5. The CDR3 consists of 14 residues. The CDR3 bases are TGTGCCAGCAGCTTAGCGGGAGGGGAGGGTACGCAGTATTTT. Translation: CASSLAGGEGTQYF.

The chain is built from TRBV5-6 and TRBJ1-4; D unclear. The CDR3 sequence is 13 residues long. The V end was cut by 4 bases, the J end by 10 bases, with 14 bases between. The germline V gene has CDR1 SGHDT and CDR2 YYEEEE. For the CDR3, the DNA is TGTGCCAGCAGCCTCGGACTTTCAGGAAAACTGTTTTTT. Protein: CASSLGLSGKLFF.

This clone was counted a single time. This chain links TRBV27 with TRBJ2-3; D is unresolved. CDR3 length: 14 amino acids. The germline V gene has CDR1 MNHEY and CDR2 SMNVEV (reference sequence). V shed 7 bases and J shed 2 bases, with 13 bases lying between them. The CDR3 DNA is TGTGCCAGCAACCGATTTGGCCCCACAGATACGCAGTATTTT. Protein sequence: CASNRFGPTDTQYF.

The chain has TRBV29-1 and TRBJ1-1, with 8 bases that match TRBD1. With 7 bases clipped from V and 0 bases from J, the junction kept 4 bases outside the gene matches. The CDR3 runs 13 residues. Germline-derived CDR1 and CDR2 are SQVTM and ANQGSEA. The CDR3, as DNA: TGCAGCGGACGACAGGGGATGAACACTGAAGCTTTCTTT. It is translated as CSGRQGMNTEAFF.

The chain uses TRBV4-1 and TRBJ2-3; D possibly corresponds to TRBD2 (5 bases). Looked up from germline, CDR1 is MGHRA and CDR2 is YSYEKL. Between the trimmed V and J ends, which lost 1 base and 2 bases, there was a span of 25 bases. This CDR3 has 20 residues. CDR3 in DNA: TGCGCCAGCAGCCAAGTGGTTAGGCTAGCTGGAAAAAATTACACAGATACGCAGTATTTT. Translated, it gives CASSQVVRLAGKNYTDTQYF.

The chain is built from TRBV6-5 and TRBJ1-5; D remains ambiguous. With 2 bases removed from V and 0 bases from J, the gap between germline ends came to 11 bases. The germline CDR1 and CDR2 sequences are MNHEY and SVGAGI. This CDR3 region has 16 residues. DNA for the CDR3: TGTGCCAGCAGTTACCGTTGGGAGGATAGCAATCAGCCCCAGCATTTT. Translated, it gives CASSYRWEDSNQPQHF.

Details on this clone: The junction departs from the called germline gene at one end, perhaps through a read error. This sequence joins TRBV28 and TRBJ1-2; D is unresolved. This CDR3 contains 14 residues. Germline V gives CDR1 MDHEN, CDR2 SYDVKM. DNA of the CDR3: TGTGCCGGCAGTTTTAACGGTCGGGACTATGGCTACACCTTC. Its translation is CAGSFNGRDYGYTF.

The chain uses TRBV30 and TRBJ2-5, with TRBD1 matching over 7 bases. The J call may be in error: the DNA end matches TRBJ2-7 better. Germline assignment: CDR1 GTSNPN and CDR2 SVGIG (reference sequence). The CDR3 extends over 15 amino acids. The CDR3 region has the DNA TGTGCCTGGACGGTGTTGGACAGGACCGCCTACGAGCAGTACTTC. Encoded protein: CAWTVLDRTAYEQYF.

J is TRBJ1-1 and V is TRBV6-1; D is unresolved. Per germline, CDR1 MNHNS and CDR2 SASEGT. CDR3 length: 14 residues. V dropped 10 bases and J dropped 5 bases, with 20 bases sitting between them. The CDR3 DNA reads TGTGCCACCTGGGTAGGTCGGGGAGGGACTGAAGCTTTCTTT. It is translated as CATWVGRGGTEAFF.

The chain couples TRBV11-3 to TRBJ2-1; 9 bases are shared with TRBD2. With 0 bases clipped from V and 4 bases from J, the junction kept 13 bases outside the gene matches. The CDR3 is 19 residues long. Germline V CDR1 and CDR2: SGHNT, YENEEA. The CDR3 sequence: CASSLEARGGESGYNEQFF. The CDR3 coding sequence is TGTGCCAGCAGCTTAGAGGCCCGCGGGGGGGAGAGTGGATACAATGAGCAGTTCTTC.

The chain links TRBV6-1 to TRBJ2-1; D may be TRBD2 (5 bases). Germline assignment: CDR1 MNHNS and CDR2 SASEGT. The CDR3 is 13 residues long. Trimming took 3 bases from V and 11 from J, leaving 14 bases between them. The CDR3 coding sequence is TGTGCCAGCAGTGATTTCTCGCGGGCCCAGCAGTTCTTC. Translation gives CASSDFSRAQQFF.

The V gene is TRBV28, the J gene TRBJ1-2; no firm D call. The CDR3 runs to 11 residues. The V and J ends lost 8 bases and 4 bases respectively, with 8 bases between them. Germline CDR1 is MDHEN and CDR2 is SYDVKM. The CDR3 reads CASAAAYGYTF. The CDR3 DNA is TGTGCCAGCGCGGCAGCCTATGGCTACACCTTC.